The next 25 T cell receptor beta chains were all read from a single sample in a study of blood T cells in healthy people across ages. Through a sample-barcoded 5' primer and a J-beta primer mix, a second PCR was run for roughly 6 to 12 cycles. A single record per CDR3 protein comes from TCRdb applying MiXCR to the 5' RACE reads. The table includes some 290,000 distinct CDR3 sequences, roughly 29% detected once. The source material was blood. Receptor source: a woman aged 70-85 years in good health.

The chain has TRBV6-6 and TRBJ1-1; 9 bases are a match to TRBD1. The ends lost 4 bases at V and 4 bases at J; junction bases unmatched: 7. Germline loops: CDR1 MNHNY, CDR2 SVGAGI (reference sequence). The CDR3 totals 15 residues. CDR3 DNA sequence: TGTGCCAGCAGTTCCGTGGACAGGGGCGGCACTGAAGCTTTCTTT. Translated: CASSSVDRGGTEAFF.

This clonotype was seen only a few times. The chain couples TRBV29-1 to TRBJ2-7; TRBD1 matches 8 bases. Germline CDR1 and CDR2: SQVTM and ANQGSEA. V lost 5 bases and J lost 12; bases outside the gene matches: 15. The CDR3 consists of 13 residues. The CDR3 here is CSVSGKRDRNLYF. The CDR3 DNA reads as TGCAGCGTTTCGGGAAAAAGGGACAGGAATCTGTACTTC.

For this clonotype: A single base separates this from a much larger clone, so it may be a read error. The V and J genes are TRBV29-1 and TRBJ2-5; D remains unclear. The CDR3 extends over 12 amino acids. V was clipped by 8 bases and J by 5 bases, with 15 bases between them. Per the germline V gene, CDR1 is SQVTM and CDR2 is ANQGSEA. This CDR3 is CSIRTSGETQYF. The CDR3 DNA reads TGCAGCATTCGGACGTCTGGGGAGACCCAGTACTTC.

A few counts support this clonotype. The rearrangement links TRBV6-1 to TRBJ1-6; no definite D call. The CDR3 sequence is 20 residues long. Germline V gives CDR1 MNHNS, CDR2 SASEGT. V lost 6 bases and J lost 0, with 24 bases in between. This CDR3 is CASSRPGNRYAGSYNSPLHF. The CDR3 bases are TGTGCCAGCAGCCGACCGGGCAACCGGTACGCTGGCTCCTATAATTCACCCCTCCACTTT.

This chain links TRBV4-3 with TRBJ1-4; a weak D match, TRBD1 (6 bases). CDR3 size: 16 residues. Trimming took off 1 base at V and 2 bases at J, with 11 bases between the two ends. Per the germline V gene, CDR1 is LGHNA and CDR2 is YSLEER. CDR3 loop: CASSQGPGQTNEKLFF. The CDR3 DNA reads as TGCGCCAGCAGCCAAGGCCCAGGACAGACTAATGAAAAACTGTTTTTT.

CDR3 coding DNA: TGTGCCAGCAGTTACGTGGGGAATGAGCAGTTCTTC. As protein: CASSYVGNEQFF. The genes are TRBV6-2 or TRBV6-3 and TRBJ2-1, with no clear D. Germline V gene data show CDR1 as MNHEY and CDR2 as SVGEGT. The length of the CDR3 is 12 residues. With 2 bases removed from V and 7 bases from J, the gap between germline ends came to 6 bases.

The chain employs TRBV5-1 and TRBJ1-2; 7 positions agree with TRBD1. CDR3 length equals 14 residues. V lost 3 bases and J lost 8; bases outside the gene matches: 10. Germline V gene sequence: CDR1 SGHRS, CDR2 YFSETQ. The CDR3 is CASSSAQGRTGYTF. The CDR3 DNA sequence: TGCGCCAGCAGCTCAGCACAGGGGAGGACGGGCTACACCTTC.

This chain's CDR3 is CSALLQGRGKNIQYF. CDR3 nucleotide sequence: TGCAGTGCCCTTCTCCAGGGGAGAGGCAAAAACATTCAGTACTTC. V usage is TRBV20-1 and J usage is TRBJ2-4; D is perhaps TRBD1 (6 bases). CDR3 length: 15 amino acids. Germline V CDR1 and CDR2: DFQATT, SNEGSKA (reference sequence). V was clipped by 6 bases and J by 3 bases, with 18 bases between them.

J is TRBJ2-1 and V is TRBV20-1; TRBD2 aligns across 9 bases. Germline V gene sequence: CDR1 DFQATT, CDR2 SNEGSKA (reference sequence). The CDR3 runs 17 residues. Trimming took 8 bases from V and 3 from J; bases not matched to a gene: 17. CDR3 bases: TGCAGTACGGCCCAATTAGCGGGGCGGGAGGGCTACAATGAGCAGTTCTTC. Its translation: CSTAQLAGREGYNEQFF.

The V call is TRBV20-1, the J call TRBJ2-5, with D possibly matching TRBD2 (6 bases). TRBJ2-7 matches the DNA end more closely, so the J call is doubtful. The CDR3 totals 15 residues. Per germline, CDR1 DFQATT and CDR2 SNEGSKA (reference sequence). The CDR3 DNA reads as TGCAGTGCTCGCGACCCGGGACTCGAGGGGCTCGAGCAGTACTTC. Translation gives CSARDPGLEGLEQYF.

The chain recombines TRBV28 with TRBJ2-7; TRBD2 agrees at 11 bases. The CDR3 sequence is 16 residues long. V lost 7 bases and J lost 4; bases outside the gene matches: 12. Per germline, CDR1 MDHEN and CDR2 SYDVKM. CDR3 sequence (DNA): TGTGCCAGCACCCCCTCCACTAGCGGGAGTAAATACGAGCAGTACTTC. Protein sequence: CASTPSTSGSKYEQYF.

The chain is built from TRBV19 and TRBJ2-3, with 8 bases fitting TRBD1. This CDR3 is built from 15 residues. The junction had 4 bases not matched to a gene; V was cut back by 5 bases and J by 0 bases. Germline V CDR1 and CDR2: LNHDA, SQIVND (reference sequence). The CDR3 coding sequence is TGTGCCAGTAGTTCCAGGGGGCACAGCACAGATACGCAGTATTTT. It translates to CASSSRGHSTDTQYF.

The chain combines TRBV3-1 with TRBJ1-4, with D perhaps matching TRBD1 (6 bases). Germline V gene lookup returns CDR1 LGHDT and CDR2 YNNKEL (reference sequence). The CDR3 sequence is 15 residues long. Trimming removed 2 bases from V and 4 bases from J, with 11 bases in between. CDR3 coding DNA: TGTGCCAGCAGCCAACGGAAGGGGGATAATGAAAAACTGTTTTTT. Its protein is CASSQRKGDNEKLFF. Complete variable domain (other parts from reference TRBV3-1 and TRBJ1-4): DTAVSQTPKYLVTQMGNDKSIKCEQNLGHDTMYWYKQDSKKFLKIMFSYNNKELIINETVPNRFSPKSPDKAHLNLHINSLELGDSAVYFCASSQRKGDNEKLFFGSGTQLSVL.

This clonotype has a single count. A much larger clonotype is one base distant, so this may be a read error. The chain joins TRBV15 to TRBJ2-1; perhaps TRBD1 as D (6 bases). CDR3 length: 14 amino acids. The germline gives CDR1 LNHNV, CDR2 YYDKDF (reference sequence). Trimming removed 6 bases at V and 7 bases at J, with 16 bases between. CDR3 loop: CATSVTQGGNEQFF. The CDR3 DNA reads TGTGCCACCAGTGTGACCCAAGGGGGAAATGAGCAGTTCTTC.

This sequence joins TRBV27 and TRBJ1-6; a weak D match, TRBD1 (5 bases). The V gene's germline CDR1 is MNHEY and CDR2 SMNVEV (reference sequence). The CDR3 has 16 amino acids. V was shortened by 2 bases and J by 10 bases, with 18 bases between the two germline ends. CDR3 loop: CASSLQQAGAGSPLHF. CDR3 nucleotides: TGTGCCAGCAGTTTACAACAAGCCGGGGCAGGGTCACCCCTCCACTTT.

This rearrangement joins TRBV10-3 to TRBJ2-6; D might be TRBD2 (5 bases). The CDR3 is 18 amino acids. Trimming took 2 bases from V and 2 from J, leaving 16 bases between them. Germline V lookup: CDR1 ENHRY, CDR2 SYGVKD. This CDR3 reads CAISEDSGFLTGANVLTF. The CDR3 bases are TGTGCCATCAGTGAGGATTCGGGGTTCCTCACTGGGGCCAACGTCCTGACTTTC.

V and J are TRBV6-2 or TRBV6-3 and TRBJ2-1, with a possible D match to TRBD2 (5 bases). Trimming shortened V by 0 bases and J by 6 bases, and 12 bases separated the two germline ends. CDR1 and CDR2 (germline): MNHEY, SVGEGT. This CDR3 is 15 amino acids long. This CDR3 is CASSYSSGYLNEQFF. The CDR3 nucleotides are TGTGCCAGCAGTTACTCGAGCGGATACCTCAATGAGCAGTTCTTC.

There are many counts of this clonotype. The chain carries TRBV6-5 and TRBJ2-6; D remains ambiguous. CDR3 length: 17 amino acids. The V gene lost 4 bases and the J gene lost 0 bases, with 13 bases spanning the gap. Germline V CDR1 and CDR2: MNHEY, SVGAGI. Here the CDR3 reads CASSSRGRSSGANVLTF. CDR3 in DNA: TGTGCCAGCAGTTCTCGCGGACGGAGCTCTGGGGCCAACGTCCTGACTTTC.

This clonotype was picked up a small number of times. V usage is TRBV13 and J usage is TRBJ1-1, with D tentatively TRBD1 (6 bases). The germline V gene encodes CDR1 PRHDT and CDR2 FYEKMQ (reference sequence). Trimming took 3 bases from V and 3 from J, leaving 14 bases between them. The CDR3 has 15 amino acids. CDR3 protein: CASSLGGGRDTEAFF. The CDR3, as DNA: TGTGCCAGCAGCTTGGGGGGGGGCAGGGACACTGAAGCTTTCTTT.

This chain uses TRBV3-1 with TRBJ2-2; 11 nucleotides line up with TRBD2. Trimming took 4 bases from V and 5 from J; bases not matched to a gene: 3. Germline lookup yields CDR1 LGHDT and CDR2 YNNKEL (reference sequence). There are 15 residues in the CDR3. CDR3 region: CASSPTSGMTGELFF. The CDR3 DNA reads as TGTGCCAGCAGCCCGACTAGCGGGATGACCGGGGAGCTGTTTTTT. The variable domain in full, completed from reference TRBV3-1 and TRBJ2-2, reads DTAVSQTPKYLVTQMGNDKSIKCEQNLGHDTMYWYKQDSKKFLKIMFSYNNKELIINETVPNRFSPKSPDKAHLNLHINSLELGDSAVYFCASSPTSGMTGELFFGEGSRLTVL.

The rearrangement links TRBV27 to TRBJ1-1; unclear D gene. CDR3 size: 13 residues. V lost 4 bases, J lost 2 bases, and 8 bases lay in between. Germline V gene data show CDR1 as MNHEY and CDR2 as SMNVEV (reference sequence). The DNA of the CDR3 is TGTGCCAGCAGTTGGTTGATAAACACTGAAGCTTTCTTT. Translating gives CASSWLINTEAFF.

In its sample, this clonotype was seen a few times. The chain has TRBV19 and TRBJ1-4; TRBD1 might be the D (5 bases). Trimming removed 6 bases at V and 5 bases at J, with 13 bases between. The CDR3 covers 14 residues. Germline assignment: CDR1 LNHDA and CDR2 SQIVND (reference sequence). As DNA, the CDR3 is TGTGCCAGTAGCCGTCGAGAGGGGAATGAAAAACTGTTTTTT. Translating it yields CASSRREGNEKLFF.

V and J are TRBV28 and TRBJ2-7; TRBD1 is a possible D gene (5 bases). The CDR3 is 14 residues long. The germline CDR1 and CDR2 sequences are MDHEN and SYDVKM. V lost 0 bases, J lost 2 bases, and 8 bases lay in between. The CDR3 DNA sequence: TGTGCCAGCAGTTTATGGACAGAGACCTACGAGCAGTACTTC. Protein product: CASSLWTETYEQYF.

This clonotype was seen ten or more times. V usage is TRBV7-2 and J usage is TRBJ2-5; D may be TRBD1 (5 bases). The CDR3 totals 18 residues. Germline V lookup: CDR1 SGHTA, CDR2 FQGNSA. Trimming pared 1 base from V and 7 bases from J, leaving 25 bases between. CDR3 loop: CASSLVTTDTTSKGTQYF. CDR3 coding DNA: TGTGCCAGCAGCTTAGTTACGACAGACACAACTTCGAAGGGGACCCAGTACTTC. The complete variable domain, with remaining parts taken from reference TRBV7-2 and TRBJ2-5, reads GAGVSQSPSNKVTEKGKDVELRCDPISGHTALYWYRQSLGQGLEFLIYFQGNSAPDKSGLPSDRFSAERTGGSVSTLTIQRTQQEDSAVYLCASSLVTTDTTSKGTQYFGPGTRLLVL.

The gene calls are TRBV11-1 and TRBJ2-3, with 7 bases identical to TRBD1. The V and J ends lost 0 bases and 4 bases, in that order; junction bases with no gene match: 4. CDR1 SGHAT and CDR2 FQDESV come from the germline V gene (reference sequence). The CDR3 is made up of 15 amino acids. DNA for the CDR3: TGTGCCAGCAGCTTAGCCGACAGGGCCCCAGATACGCAGTATTTT. Its translation is CASSLADRAPDTQYF.